This T cell receptor (beta chain) was identified in a study of shared clonotypes between healthy human individuals. Data came from immunoSEQ multiplex PCR; TCRdb stores just in-frame clones and leaves some out. The sample holds about a million clones; 70% to 85% are singletons and the top ten take roughly 0.82%. The germline CDR1 and CDR2 sequences are SGHRS and YFSETQ. The V and J ends lost 4 bases and 4 bases respectively, with 14 bases between them. This CDR3 is 14 amino acids long. Study results and caveats: Only blood samples were collected, and tissue repertoires likely differ.

Donors had no recently reported acute infections or vaccinations and were HIV-negative. Nashville, Tennessee was home to all donors, each a Caucasian adult. Ten or more counts support this clone. Its antigen remains unknown. The chain employs TRBV5-1 and TRBJ1-2, with D perhaps TRBD1 (6 bases). The sample consisted of memory CD4+ T cells from PBMCs. Subset described: CD45RA-negative fraction. The source is a man younger than 35 in good health. Some clones in this sample may be carry-over from other donors' samples. The CDR3 is CASSRDTEGYGYTF. The DNA for the CDR3 is TGCGCCAGCAGCAGGGACACCGAGGGCTATGGCTACACCTTC.